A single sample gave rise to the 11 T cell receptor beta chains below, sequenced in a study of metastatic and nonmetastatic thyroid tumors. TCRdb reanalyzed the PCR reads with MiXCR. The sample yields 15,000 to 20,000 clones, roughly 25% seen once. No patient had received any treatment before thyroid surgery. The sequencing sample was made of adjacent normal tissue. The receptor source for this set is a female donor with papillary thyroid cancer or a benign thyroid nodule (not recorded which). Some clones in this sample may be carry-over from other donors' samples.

CDR3 DNA: TGTGCCAGCAGTTACAGGGGGCGAACCTACGAGCAGTACTTC. Protein: CASSYRGRTYEQYF. The V gene is TRBV6-2 or TRBV6-3, the J gene TRBJ2-7; 7 bases match TRBD1. Germline CDR1 and CDR2: MNHEY and SVGEGT. Trimming removed 2 bases from V and 2 bases from J; junction bases left unmatched: 3. The CDR3 is made up of 14 amino acids.

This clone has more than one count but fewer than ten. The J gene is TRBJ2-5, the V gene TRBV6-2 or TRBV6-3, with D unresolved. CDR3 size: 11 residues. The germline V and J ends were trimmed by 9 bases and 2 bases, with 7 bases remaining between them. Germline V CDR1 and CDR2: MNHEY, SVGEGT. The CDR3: CASERQETQYF. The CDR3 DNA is TGTGCCAGTGAAAGGCAAGAGACCCAGTACTTC.

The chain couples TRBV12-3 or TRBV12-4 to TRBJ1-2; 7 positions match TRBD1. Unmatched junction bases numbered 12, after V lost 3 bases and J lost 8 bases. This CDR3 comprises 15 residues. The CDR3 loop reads CASSFQQGISGGYTF. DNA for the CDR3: TGTGCCAGCAGTTTTCAACAGGGGATATCAGGGGGCTACACCTTC.

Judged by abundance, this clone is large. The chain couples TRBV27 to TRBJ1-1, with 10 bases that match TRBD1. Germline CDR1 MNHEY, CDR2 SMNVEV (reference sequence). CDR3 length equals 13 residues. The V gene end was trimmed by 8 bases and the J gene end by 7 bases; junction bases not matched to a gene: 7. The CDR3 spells CASFGQGVFEAFF. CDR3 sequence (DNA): TGTGCCAGCTTCGGACAGGGGGTATTTGAAGCTTTCTTT.

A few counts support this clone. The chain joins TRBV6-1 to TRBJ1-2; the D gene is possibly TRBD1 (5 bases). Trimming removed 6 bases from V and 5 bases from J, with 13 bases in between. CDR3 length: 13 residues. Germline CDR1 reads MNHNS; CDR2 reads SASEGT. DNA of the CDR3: TGTGCCAGCAGGTCCGGGACCCTTTATGGCTACACCTTC. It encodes CASRSGTLYGYTF.

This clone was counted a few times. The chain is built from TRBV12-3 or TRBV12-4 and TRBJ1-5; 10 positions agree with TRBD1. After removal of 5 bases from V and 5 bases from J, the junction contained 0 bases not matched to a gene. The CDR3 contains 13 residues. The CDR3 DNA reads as TGTGCCAGCAGTGGGACAGGGGATCAGCCCCAGCATTTT. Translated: CASSGTGDQPQHF.

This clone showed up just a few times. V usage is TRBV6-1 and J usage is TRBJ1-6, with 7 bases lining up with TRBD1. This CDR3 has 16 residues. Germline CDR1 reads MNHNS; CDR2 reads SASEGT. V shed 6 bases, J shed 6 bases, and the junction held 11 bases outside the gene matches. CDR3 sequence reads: CASRRKSTGSNSPLHF. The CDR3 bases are TGTGCCAGCAGACGCAAATCGACAGGGAGTAATTCACCCCTCCACTTT.

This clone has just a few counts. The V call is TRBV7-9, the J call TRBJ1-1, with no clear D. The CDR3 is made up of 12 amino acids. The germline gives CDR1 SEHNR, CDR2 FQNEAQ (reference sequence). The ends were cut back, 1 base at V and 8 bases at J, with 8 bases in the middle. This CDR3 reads CASSLGSGEAFF. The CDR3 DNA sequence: TGTGCCAGCAGCTTAGGTTCAGGAGAAGCTTTCTTT.

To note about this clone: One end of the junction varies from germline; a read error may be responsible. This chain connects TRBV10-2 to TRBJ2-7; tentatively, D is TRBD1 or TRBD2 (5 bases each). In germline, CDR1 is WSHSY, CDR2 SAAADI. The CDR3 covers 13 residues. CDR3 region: CASRPGTHEKVLF. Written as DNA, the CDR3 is TGCGCCAGCAGACCCGGGACGCATGAGAAGGTACTCTTC.

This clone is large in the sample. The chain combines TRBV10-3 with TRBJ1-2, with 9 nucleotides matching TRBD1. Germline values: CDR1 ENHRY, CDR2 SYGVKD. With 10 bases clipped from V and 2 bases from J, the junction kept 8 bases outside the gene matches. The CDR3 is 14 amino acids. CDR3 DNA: TGTGCCACTCAGAACGGACAGGGGAACTATGGCTACACCTTC. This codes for CATQNGQGNYGYTF.

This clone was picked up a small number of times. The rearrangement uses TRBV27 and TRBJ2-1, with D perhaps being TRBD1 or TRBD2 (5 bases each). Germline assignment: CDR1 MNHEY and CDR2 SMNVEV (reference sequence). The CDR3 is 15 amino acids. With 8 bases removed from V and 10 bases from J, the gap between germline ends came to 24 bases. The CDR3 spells CASEPSSGSAKEQFF. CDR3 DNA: TGTGCCAGCGAGCCATCTTCAGGGAGTGCCAAAGAGCAGTTCTTC.